Shown below are 30 T cell receptor beta chains from a single sample sequenced in a study of blood T cell repertoires in COVID-19. Only in-frame clones appear in the TCRdb table, and some are missing; sequencing was by immunoSEQ multiplex PCR. The sample has 130,000 to 150,000 clones; more than 70% are singletons. Sequencing input: peripheral blood. The receptors were gathered from a man in his 60s with active or convalescent COVID-19.

The chain uses TRBV19 and TRBJ1-4, with TRBD1 matching 9 bases. The length of the CDR3 is 15 residues. The germline V gene has CDR1 LNHDA and CDR2 SQIVND (reference sequence). J was trimmed by 8 bases and V by 6 bases; bases with no gene match: 10. CDR3 protein: CASSPPGQGREKLFF. The CDR3 nucleotides read TGTGCCAGTAGCCCGCCGGGACAGGGCAGAGAAAAACTGTTTTTT.

V usage is TRBV6-2 or TRBV6-3 and J usage is TRBJ2-3; 10 bases are a match to TRBD2. The germline gives CDR1 MNHEY, CDR2 SVGEGT. The junction had 1 base not matched to a gene; V was cut back by 4 bases and J by 0 bases. The CDR3 has 15 residues. CDR3 sequence reads: CASSWTSGSTDTQYF. DNA of the CDR3: TGTGCCAGCAGTTGGACTAGCGGCAGCACAGATACGCAGTATTTT.

This clone was detected only once. The V gene is TRBV5-1, the J gene TRBJ1-4; 8 positions agree with TRBD1. Per the germline V gene, CDR1 is SGHRS and CDR2 is YFSETQ. J was trimmed by 5 bases and V by 7 bases; bases with no gene match: 7. The CDR3 contains 14 residues. As DNA, the CDR3 is TGCGCCAGCTCGCGGACAGGGAGAAATGAAAAACTGTTTTTT. This gives the protein CASSRTGRNEKLFF.

This chain connects TRBV28 to TRBJ1-5; 9 bases line up with TRBD1. CDR1 and CDR2 from the germline V gene are MDHEN and SYDVKM. Trimming took 4 bases from V and 3 from J; bases not matched to a gene: 10. This CDR3 has 17 amino acids. The CDR3 region is CASSYRLGTGINQPQHF. CDR3 DNA: TGTGCCAGCAGTTACAGACTAGGGACAGGGATCAATCAGCCCCAGCATTTT.

This sequence joins TRBV18 and TRBJ2-1; 9 nucleotides agree with TRBD1. The CDR3 totals 14 residues. Germline loops: CDR1 KGHSH, CDR2 LQKENI. Trimming removed 3 bases from V and 8 bases from J; junction bases left unmatched: 5. The CDR3 DNA reads as TGTGCCAGCTCACCCCGGGACAGGGTCCATGAGCAGTTCTTC. Translated: CASSPRDRVHEQFF.

This clone appeared a few times. This chain links TRBV12-5 with TRBJ2-2; 12 bases fit TRBD2. The CDR3 totals 16 residues. From germline, CDR1 is LGHNT and CDR2 FRNRAP. With V trimmed by 5 bases and J by 5 bases, 6 bases remained unmatched. The CDR3 sequence is CASGVSGLAGTGELFF. The CDR3 DNA is TGTGCTAGTGGTGTTTCCGGACTAGCGGGGACCGGGGAGCTGTTTTTT.

Written as DNA, the CDR3 is TGTGCCAGCAGCCAGAGGAGAGGTGAGACCCAGTACTTC. Translated, it gives CASSQRRGETQYF. The chain combines TRBV4-2 with TRBJ2-5; D call uncertain. The CDR3 extends over 13 amino acids. Germline V CDR1 and CDR2: LGHNA, YNFKEQ. Deletions cut 3 bases from V and 5 bases from J, with 10 bases between.

The J gene is TRBJ1-1, the V gene TRBV21-1; the tabulated D call, TRBD1, remains unverified against the DNA. TRBV21-1 is a listed pseudogene. The CDR3 consists of 14 residues. CDR3 protein: CASSRRQANTEAFF. CDR3 sequence (DNA): TGTGCCAGCAGCAGGAGACAGGCGAACACTGAAGCTTTCTTT.

This sequence joins TRBV11-3 and TRBJ2-2, with D possibly matching TRBD2 (6 bases). The CDR3 covers 15 residues. Germline CDR1 and CDR2: SGHNT and YENEEA. Deletions cut 5 bases from V and 1 base from J, with 11 bases between. The CDR3 sequence: CASSTRSGNTGELFF. DNA of the CDR3: TGTGCCAGCAGCACCCGTAGCGGGAACACCGGGGAGCTGTTTTTT.

The chain carries TRBV7-3 and TRBJ1-5, with D possibly TRBD1 on 5 matching bases. Germline CDR1 SGHTA, CDR2 FQGTGA. Trimming removed 0 bases at V and 6 bases at J, with 6 bases between. This CDR3 has 13 residues. CDR3: CASSLTQGQPQHF. The DNA of the CDR3 is TGTGCCAGCAGCTTAACGCAGGGTCAGCCCCAGCATTTT.

The chain is built from TRBV5-1 and TRBJ1-5; 8 positions agree with TRBD1. The CDR3 length is 15 residues. Germline CDR1 reads SGHRS; CDR2 reads YFSETQ. With 4 bases clipped from V and 4 bases from J, the junction kept 7 bases outside the gene matches. CDR3 sequence (DNA): TGCGCCAGCAGCGTCGGGACAGGTGGAAATCAGCCCCAGCATTTT. Protein sequence: CASSVGTGGNQPQHF.

The rearrangement uses TRBV3-1 (or the pseudogene TRBV3-2) and TRBJ2-3; 7 bases agree with TRBD2. The CDR3 covers 17 residues. The junction had 8 bases not matched to a gene; V was cut back by 1 base and J by 1 base. Germline V gene data show CDR1 as LGHDT and CDR2 as YNNKEL (reference sequence). CDR3 nucleotides: TGTGCCAGCAGCCAAGGGGGCGGGAGTCTTGGCACAGATACGCAGTATTTT. Amino acids: CASSQGGGSLGTDTQYF.

The chain's CDR3 is CASSKDRGRLITRTEAFF. CDR3 bases: TGTGCCAGCAGTAAGGACAGGGGGCGGCTGATAACGCGCACTGAAGCTTTCTTT. The chain has TRBV2 and TRBJ1-1; 11 bases map to TRBD1. In germline, CDR1 is SNHLY, CDR2 FYNNEI. The ends lost 5 bases at V and 4 bases at J; junction bases unmatched: 15. The CDR3 has 18 amino acids.

The gene calls are TRBV7-2 and TRBJ1-2, with 9 bases fitting TRBD1. In germline, CDR1 is SGHTA, CDR2 FQGNSA. This CDR3 region has 16 residues. V was clipped by 3 bases and J by 2 bases; unmatched bases: 7. The DNA for the CDR3 is TGTGCCAGCAGCTTCTCGGGACAGGGCGCCAACTATGGCTACACCTTC. Translation gives CASSFSGQGANYGYTF.

This rearrangement joins TRBV19 to TRBJ2-5, with 13 bases identical to TRBD2. V lost 1 base to trimming and J lost 1 base; unmatched junction nucleotides: 12. Per germline, CDR1 LNHDA and CDR2 SQIVND (reference sequence). This CDR3 region has 20 residues. CDR3 region: CASSIGAGGTSGNIQETQYF. DNA of the CDR3: TGTGCCAGTAGTATAGGGGCAGGGGGGACTAGCGGGAATATCCAAGAGACCCAGTACTTC.

The V call is TRBV7-2, the J call TRBJ1-3; D unresolved. The CDR3 runs 18 residues. The germline V gene has CDR1 SGHTA and CDR2 FQGNSA. V was pared by 1 base and J by 0 bases, with 16 bases between. The CDR3 protein is CASSLGPSRSISGNTIYF. The CDR3 DNA is TGTGCCAGCAGCTTAGGCCCAAGTAGAAGTATCTCTGGAAACACCATATATTTT. Full variable domain (outside the CDR3, taken from reference TRBV7-2 and TRBJ1-3): GAGVSQSPSNKVTEKGKDVELRCDPISGHTALYWYRQSLGQGLEFLIYFQGNSAPDKSGLPSDRFSAERTGGSVSTLTIQRTQQEDSAVYLCASSLGPSRSISGNTIYFGEGSWLTVV.

This clone was observed a few times. The chain couples TRBV19 to TRBJ1-4; 7 bases match TRBD1. V lost 3 bases, J lost 5 bases, and 18 bases stayed unmatched. There are 19 residues in the CDR3. CDR1 LNHDA and CDR2 SQIVND come from the germline V gene (reference sequence). CDR3 residues: CASSIFYSTGSGKNEKLFF. The DNA of the CDR3 is TGTGCCAGTAGTATCTTTTACTCGACAGGGTCGGGTAAAAATGAAAAACTGTTTTTT.

The V and J genes are TRBV14 and TRBJ2-5; D unresolved. The CDR3 is 13 residues long. The germline CDR1 and CDR2 sequences are SGHDN and FVKESK. Deletions cut 1 base from V and 5 bases from J, with 8 bases between. In DNA, the CDR3 is TGTGCCAGCAGCCAAGGATTCGGGGAGACCCAGTACTTC. Residues: CASSQGFGETQYF.

This rearrangement joins TRBV5-4 to TRBJ2-2; D gene unclear. The CDR3 is 15 residues long. Trimming removed 2 bases at V and 4 bases at J, with 12 bases between. Germline loops: CDR1 SGHNT, CDR2 YYREEE (reference sequence). The CDR3 DNA is TGTGCCAGCAGCTTCGATCCCGACTCCACCGGGGAGCTGTTTTTT. The encoded protein is CASSFDPDSTGELFF.

V usage is TRBV3-1 (or the pseudogene TRBV3-2) and J usage is TRBJ2-7; no firm D call. Looked up from germline, CDR1 is LGHDT and CDR2 is YNNKEL (reference sequence). This CDR3 region has 16 residues. V was clipped by 1 base and J by 0 bases, with 13 bases between them. CDR3: CASSQGFPLTSYEQYF. The CDR3 nucleotides read TGTGCCAGCAGCCAAGGATTCCCGCTAACCTCCTACGAGCAGTACTTC.

This clone was counted a single time. The chain couples TRBV7-3 to TRBJ1-6; 10 bases are shared with TRBD1. CDR1 and CDR2 from the germline V gene are SGHTA and FQGTGA. V trimming: 2 bases; J trimming: 8 bases; junction bases outside the gene matches: 3. The CDR3 sequence is 15 residues long. This CDR3 reads CASSLRGTGDSPLHF. CDR3 bases: TGTGCCAGCAGCTTACGCGGGACAGGGGATTCACCCCTCCACTTT.

The chain recombines TRBV6-5 with TRBJ1-1, with D maybe TRBD1 (6 bases). The germline V gene encodes CDR1 MNHEY and CDR2 SVGAGI. V lost 5 bases and J 10 bases, leaving 17 bases between the germline ends. The CDR3 runs to 13 residues. DNA for the CDR3: TGTGCCAGCAGTAGGACAGACGCGAGGGTAGCTTTCTTT. Residues: CASSRTDARVAFF.

The V call is TRBV11-1, the J call TRBJ1-1; a possible D gene is TRBD1 (6 bases). This CDR3 comprises 15 residues. Germline V gene sequence: CDR1 SGHAT, CDR2 FQDESV (reference sequence). V was trimmed by 5 bases and J by 1 base, leaving 14 bases between them. CDR3 protein: CASSADRSQNTEAFF. The CDR3 DNA is TGTGCCAGCAGCGCCGACAGGTCACAGAACACTGAAGCTTTCTTT.

This chain uses TRBV30 with TRBJ1-6; possible D gene TRBD1, 6 bases. Germline-derived CDR1 and CDR2 are GTSNPN and SVGIG (reference sequence). With 1 base removed from V and 3 bases from J, the gap between germline ends came to 10 bases. The CDR3 extends over 15 amino acids. The CDR3 is CAWSEQGLYNSPLHF. The CDR3 DNA reads TGTGCCTGGAGTGAACAGGGCCTCTATAATTCACCCCTCCACTTT.

This clone was seen a single time. The chain links TRBV5-1 to TRBJ2-5; the D is unclear. Germline loops: CDR1 SGHRS, CDR2 YFSETQ. The CDR3 length is 14 residues. V dropped 4 bases and J dropped 5 bases, with 15 bases sitting between them. The CDR3 spells CASSVRVGEETQYF. CDR3 sequence (DNA): TGCGCCAGCAGCGTCCGGGTCGGTGAGGAGACCCAGTACTTC.

The rearrangement links TRBV7-2 to TRBJ1-3, with TRBD1 matching 8 bases. The CDR3 consists of 16 residues. Germline CDR1 is SGHTA and CDR2 is FQGNSA. The V segment lost 5 bases and the J segment 0 bases; nucleotides outside the gene matches: 6. The CDR3 DNA sequence: TGTGCCAGCAGCCGGACAGGGACTTACTCTGGAAACACCATATATTTT. It translates to CASSRTGTYSGNTIYF.

The chain couples TRBV30 to TRBJ1-4; D unclear. Trimming removed 2 bases from V and 8 bases from J, with 9 bases in between. CDR1 is GTSNPN, CDR2 SVGIG, per germline (reference sequence). The CDR3 is 12 amino acids. CDR3 loop: CAWSRAGEKLFF. In DNA form, the CDR3 reads TGTGCCTGGAGTCGTGCGGGGGAAAAACTGTTTTTT.

This clone was seen a single time. The V gene is TRBV6-6, the J gene TRBJ2-7, with no clear D. The CDR3 has 13 amino acids. V was clipped by 4 bases and J by 2 bases, with 9 bases between them. In germline, CDR1 is MNHNY, CDR2 SVGAGI (reference sequence). The CDR3 nucleotides are TGTGCCAGCAGTTTCAGATTCACCTACGAGCAGTACTTC. Protein: CASSFRFTYEQYF.

The chain employs TRBV10-3 and TRBJ1-6; 11 bases align to TRBD1. The length of the CDR3 is 14 residues. Losses at the gene ends were 5 bases for V and 10 bases for J; bases not matched to a gene: 4. The germline CDR1 and CDR2 sequences are ENHRY and SYGVKD. The CDR3 here is CAISRGTGGSPLHF. The CDR3, as DNA: TGTGCCATCAGTCGGGGGACAGGGGGATCACCCCTCCACTTT.

This clone has only a few counts. The rearrangement joins TRBV5-1 to TRBJ1-1; D not resolved. With 6 bases removed from V and 1 base from J, the gap between germline ends came to 13 bases. The length of the CDR3 is 14 residues. Germline V gene sequence: CDR1 SGHRS, CDR2 YFSETQ. The CDR3 region has the DNA TGCGCCAGCACCCCCGGTTCGAGGAACACTGAAGCTTTCTTT. Protein sequence: CASTPGSRNTEAFF.